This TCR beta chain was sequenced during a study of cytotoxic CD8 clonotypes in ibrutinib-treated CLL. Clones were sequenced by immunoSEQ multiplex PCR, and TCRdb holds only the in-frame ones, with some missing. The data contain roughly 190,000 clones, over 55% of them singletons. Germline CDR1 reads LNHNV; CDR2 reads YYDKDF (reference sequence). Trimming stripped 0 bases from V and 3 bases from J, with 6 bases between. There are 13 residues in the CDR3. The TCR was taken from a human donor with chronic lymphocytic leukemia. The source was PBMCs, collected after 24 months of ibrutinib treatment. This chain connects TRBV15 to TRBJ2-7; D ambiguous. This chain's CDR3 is CATSRDSNYEQYF. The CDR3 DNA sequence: TGTGCCACCAGCAGAGACTCTAACTACGAGCAGTACTTC.